A selection of T cell receptor beta chains follows, all from one sample in a study of radiation and T cells in renal cell carcinoma. Profiling relied on immunoSEQ multiplex PCR, and the TCRdb table lists in-frame clones only, not all of them. The table lists around 170,000 clones, about 87% of them singletons. The input for sequencing was blood, taken from a patient whose treatment included radiotherapy and nephrectomy. All receptors come from a woman aged 45-65 years with renal cell carcinoma. CDR3s include the opening cysteine and the closing phenylalanine or tryptophan. A D gene is named only where the DNA matches it firmly. A row's size may be missing; if present it is once, few, many or a size class.

cdr3_nt cdr3_aa d_call j_call v_call clone_size
TGTGCCACCAGGCAAAGAGGGTTGACTGAAAAACTGTTTTTT CATRQRGLTEKLFF - TRBJ1-4 TRBV15 -
TGTGCCAGCAGCTTAGGGGAGGCTAGCGGGGGAATGTTGTACTTC CASSLGEASGGMLYF TRBD2 TRBJ2-5 TRBV7-3 -
TGTGCCAGTAGTCAACCAGGGAAGGGTGGCTACACCTTC CASSQPGKGGYTF - TRBJ1-2 TRBV19 -
TGTGCCACCTATCCCAGGGGTGACTACGAGCAGTACTTC CATYPRGDYEQYF - TRBJ2-7 TRBV6-8 -
TGTGCCAGTCAGGAACAGGCTATGAACACTGAAGCTTTCTTT CASQEQAMNTEAFF - TRBJ1-1 TRBV19 -
TGTGCCAGCAGCTTAGACATCTCTGGAAACACCATATATTTT CASSLDISGNTIYF - TRBJ1-3 TRBV7-2 -
TGTGCCAGCAGTAGGACAGTTAACTATGGCTACACCTTC CASSRTVNYGYTF - TRBJ1-2 TRBV28 -
TGCGCCAGCAGCCTGGGTTTGCGGGAGCAGTACTTC CASSLGLREQYF - TRBJ2-7 TRBV5-1 -
TGTGCCAGCAGTGTAGAATCCTATAATTCACCCCTCCACTTT CASSVESYNSPLHF - TRBJ1-6 TRBV6-4 -
TGTGCCAGCAGCGGTAGCAGGTCGGGGGCCAAAAACATTCAGTACTTC CASSGSRSGAKNIQYF - TRBJ2-4 TRBV5-5 -
TGTGCTAGTGGTTTGGACGCCTTCCGGGAGTCGCAGTTCTTC CASGLDAFRESQFF - TRBJ2-1 TRBV12-5 -
TGTGCCAGCAGCCGGACAGGGGCTCCCTACGAGCAGTACTTC CASSRTGAPYEQYF - TRBJ2-7 TRBV21-1 -
TGTGCCAGCAGTCAGGAGGGCTCAAACTCTGAAGCTTTCTTT CASSQEGSNSEAFF - TRBJ1-1 TRBV6-6 few
TGTGCCAGCAGCTTAGACTGGACAGACTATGGCTACACCTTC CASSLDWTDYGYTF - TRBJ1-2 TRBV7-2 -
TGTGCCAGCAGCTCACAGGGCCTCCAAGAGACCCAGTACTTC CASSSQGLQETQYF - TRBJ2-5 TRBV4-2 -
TGCGCCAGCAGTGAGTCTTTGAAGCGGGGGTACAATGAGCAGTTCTTC CASSESLKRGYNEQFF TRBD2 TRBJ2-1 TRBV10-1 few
TGTGCCAGCAGCTGGACAGCCACTAATGAAAAACTGTTTTTT CASSWTATNEKLFF - TRBJ1-4 TRBV5-5 once
TGTGCCAGCTCACGCATGGACAAGAACACTGAAGCTTTCTTT CASSRMDKNTEAFF - TRBJ1-1 TRBV18 -
TGTGCCAGCAGCCCAACGGGGCAGTTTTTCGGTACGCAGTATTTT CASSPTGQFFGTQYF - TRBJ2-3 TRBV7-2 -
TGTGCCAGTAGTATCGACAGAAAAGAGACCCAGTACTTC CASSIDRKETQYF - TRBJ2-5 TRBV19 -
TGCAGTGCCACAAGAGAGTCCCAGTACTTC CSATRESQYF - TRBJ2-5 TRBV20-1 -
TGTGCCAGCAGCCTATCCAGGAGCGGGGAGCTGTTTTTT CASSLSRSGELFF - TRBJ2-2 TRBV11-2 few
TGTGCCAGCAGCCCGGGACACCGGAGCGAGCAGTACTTC CASSPGHRSEQYF - TRBJ2-7 TRBV7-8 -